This T cell receptor (beta chain) was identified in a study of brain T cells in children with intractable seizures. Overall study results and limits: Patients' HCMV serostatus was unknown; virus specificity rests on CDR3 similarity alone. Absence of clones before surgery may stem from lower sequencing depth.

Assay: immunoSEQ multiplex PCR; the TCRdb copy retains only in-frame clones and omits some. This sample carries 110,000 or so clones, 85% to 95% of them seen once, and the ten largest clones take roughly 4%. Only cases whose brain tissue showed the highest T cell transcript signatures were sequenced. At least one anti-epileptic drug was given before surgery. This clone was detected once. Its antigen remains unidentified. The trim removed 7 bases at V and 2 bases at J, leaving 8 bases unmatched. This CDR3 has 14 residues. Germline values: CDR1 PRHDT, CDR2 FYEKMQ (reference sequence). The chain recombines TRBV13 with TRBJ2-7, with 7 bases fitting TRBD1. The material sequenced was peripheral blood, taken at surgery. The receptor was isolated from a boy under two years old with hemimegalencephaly and intractable seizures. The CDR3 DNA follows: TGTGCCAGCACTACGTCGGACAGGCCCTACGAGCAGTACTTC. This encodes CASTTSDRPYEQYF.